The T cell receptor beta chain described here comes from a study of T-cell memory formation after mild COVID-19. Points from the study as a whole: CD4+ clones that contracted lay mainly in CM and EM; CD8+ ones lay in EMRA. In pre-infection memory, a portion of responding clones appeared, which suggested that cross-reactive memory joined.

About this clonotype: What it binds is not known.

After 5'RACE with constant-segment primers, TCR alpha and TCR beta cDNA libraries carrying sample barcodes and UMIs were obtained. TCRdb analysed the 5' RACE reads with MiXCR anew, one entry per CDR3 protein. The sample yields some 310,000 distinct CDR3 sequences, 20% to 25% seen once. The source material was PBMCs or a T cell subset sorted from them (not recorded which). The TCR originated in a man younger than 35 who had mild COVID-19 (a few samples of this study predate the infection). Cell type and time point are not known.

This CDR3 is CASSPRGGHTEAFF. In DNA form, the CDR3 reads TGTGCCAGCAGTCCGCGGGGGGGGCACACTGAAGCTTTCTTT. This chain connects TRBV27 to TRBJ1-1; TRBD1 might be the D (6 bases). Germline CDR1 MNHEY, CDR2 SMNVEV (reference sequence). Between the trimmed V and J ends, which lost 5 bases and 3 bases, there was a span of 13 bases. The CDR3 runs to 14 residues.